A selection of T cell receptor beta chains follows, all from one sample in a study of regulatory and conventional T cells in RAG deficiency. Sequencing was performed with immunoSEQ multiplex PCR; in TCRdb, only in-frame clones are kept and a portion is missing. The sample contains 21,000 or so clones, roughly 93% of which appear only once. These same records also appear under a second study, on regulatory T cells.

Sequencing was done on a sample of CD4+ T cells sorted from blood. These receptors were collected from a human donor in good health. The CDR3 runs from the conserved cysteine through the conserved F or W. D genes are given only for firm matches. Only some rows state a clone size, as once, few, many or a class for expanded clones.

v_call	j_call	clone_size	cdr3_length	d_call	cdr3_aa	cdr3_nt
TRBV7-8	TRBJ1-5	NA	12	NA	CASSTDNQPQHF	TGTGCCAGCTCTACCGACAATCAGCCCCAGCATTTT
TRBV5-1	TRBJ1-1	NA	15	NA	CASSLDVSRHTEAFF	TGCGCCAGCAGCTTGGACGTCAGTCGGCACACTGAAGCTTTCTTT
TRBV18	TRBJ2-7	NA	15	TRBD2	CASSPGTSQTYEQYF	TGTGCCAGCTCACCGGGGACTAGCCAAACCTACGAGCAGTACTTC
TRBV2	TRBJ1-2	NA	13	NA	CASKLGPTGGYTF	TGTGCCAGCAAGTTAGGGCCGACGGGAGGCTACACCTTC
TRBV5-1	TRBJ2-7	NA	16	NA	CASSIGTGKGTYEQYF	TGCGCCAGCAGCATCGGCACAGGGAAGGGGACGTATGAGCAGTACTTC
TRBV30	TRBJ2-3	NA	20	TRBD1	CAWSVMGWGDRVSGTDTQYF	TGTGCCTGGAGTGTAATGGGTTGGGGGGACAGGGTTTCTGGCACAGATACGCAGTATTTT
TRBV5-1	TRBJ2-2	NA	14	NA	CASSSAGHTGELFF	TGCGCCAGCAGCTCCGCGGGGCACACCGGGGAGCTGTTTTTT
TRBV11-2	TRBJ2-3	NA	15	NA	CASSLAMPGADTQYF	TGTGCCAGCAGCTTAGCGATGCCGGGCGCAGATACGCAGTATTTT
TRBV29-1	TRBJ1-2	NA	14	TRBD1	CSVDRTGGRSGYTF	TGCAGCGTTGATCGGACAGGGGGAAGATCTGGCTACACCTTC
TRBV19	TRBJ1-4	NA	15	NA	CASSELGSANEKLFF	TGTGCCAGTAGTGAGCTGGGTTCGGCGAATGAAAAACTGTTTTTT
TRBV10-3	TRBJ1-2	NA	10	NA	CAIGDYGYTF	TGTGCCATCGGGGACTATGGCTACACCTTC
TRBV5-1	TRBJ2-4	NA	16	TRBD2	CASSQVAGVAKNIQYF	TGCGCCAGCAGCCAGGTAGCGGGAGTAGCCAAAAACATTCAGTACTTC
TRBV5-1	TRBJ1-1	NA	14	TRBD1	CASSAGDRNTEAFF	TGCGCCAGCAGCGCCGGGGACAGGAACACTGAAGCTTTCTTT
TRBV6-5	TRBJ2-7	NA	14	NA	CASSYAGGSYEQYF	TGTGCCAGCAGTTACGCAGGAGGGTCCTACGAGCAGTACTTC
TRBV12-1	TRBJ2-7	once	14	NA	CASSPAGPNYEQYF	TGTGCCAGCAGCCCGGCGGGACCAAACTACGAGCAGTACTTC
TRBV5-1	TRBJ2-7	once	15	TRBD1	CASSLEGQGGREQYF	TGCGCCAGCAGCTTGGAGGGACAGGGGGGACGCGAGCAGTACTTC
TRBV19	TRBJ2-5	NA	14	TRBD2	CASSIVGGFETQYF	TGTGCCAGTAGTATAGTGGGGGGGTTCGAGACCCAGTACTTC
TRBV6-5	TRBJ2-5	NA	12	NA	CASSSQGETQYF	TGTGCCAGCAGTTCCCAGGGGGAGACCCAGTACTTC
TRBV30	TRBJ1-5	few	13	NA	CAWSLSWNQPQHF	TGTGCCTGGAGTCTCAGCTGGAATCAGCCCCAGCATTTT
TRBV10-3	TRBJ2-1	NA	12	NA	CAISGLKNEQFF	TGTGCCATCAGTGGGCTAAAAAACGAGCAGTTCTTC
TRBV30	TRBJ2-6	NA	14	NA	CAWSGDSGANVLTF	TGTGCCTGGAGTGGGGACTCTGGGGCCAACGTCCTGACTTTC
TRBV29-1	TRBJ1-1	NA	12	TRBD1	CSAGTGSTEAFF	TGCAGCGCCGGGACAGGGAGCACTGAAGCTTTCTTT
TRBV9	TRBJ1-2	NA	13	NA	CASSEGRSMDYTF	TGTGCCAGCAGCGAGGGCAGGTCGATGGACTACACCTTC
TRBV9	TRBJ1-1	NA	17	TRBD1	CASSVGQGRMTNTEAFF	TGTGCCAGCAGCGTGGGACAGGGAAGGATGACGAACACTGAAGCTTTCTTT
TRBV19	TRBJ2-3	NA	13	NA	CASMASDTDTQYF	TGTGCCAGTATGGCTAGCGATACGGATACGCAGTATTTT
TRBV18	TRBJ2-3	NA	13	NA	CASSPQNRDTQYF	TGTGCCAGCTCACCACAAAACAGGGATACGCAGTATTTT
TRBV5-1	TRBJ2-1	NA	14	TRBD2	CASSFGSGGNEQFF	TGCGCCAGCAGCTTCGGCAGCGGGGGCAATGAGCAGTTCTTC
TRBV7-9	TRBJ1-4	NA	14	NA	CASSDSPTNEKLFF	TGTGCCAGCAGCGACAGTCCAACTAATGAAAAACTGTTTTTT
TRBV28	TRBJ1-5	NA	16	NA	CASRRTGGASNQPQHF	TGTGCCAGCAGGCGGACCGGGGGGGCTAGCAATCAGCCCCAGCATTTT
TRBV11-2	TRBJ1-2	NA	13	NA	CASSLAANYGYTF	TGTGCCAGCAGCTTAGCAGCTAACTATGGCTACACCTTC
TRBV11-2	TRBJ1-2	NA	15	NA	CASSLAIDGLEGYTF	TGTGCCAGCAGCTTAGCCATCGACGGTCTTGAGGGCTACACCTTC